Included here is one T cell receptor (beta chain) sequence, with context. Genomic DNA templated the TCR beta VDJ and CDR3 profiling. A single record per CDR3 protein comes from TCRdb applying MiXCR to the reads. The data contain 200,000 to 250,000 distinct CDR3 sequences, around 60% of them singletons. Germline lookup yields CDR1 SQVTM and CDR2 ANQGSEA. The V and J ends lost 8 bases and 5 bases, in that order; junction bases with no gene match: 8. The CDR3 is made up of 14 amino acids. This sample was included in a study of CD8+CD57+ T cells in acquired aplastic anemia. Study summary: Healthy donor CD4+ samples were sequenced to a depth that averaged about 10.8 million reads.

The sequenced sample consisted of sorted CD4+, CD8+, or CD8+CD57+ T cells (not recorded which) from PBMCs. This sequence originates from a human donor in good health. V and J are TRBV29-1 and TRBJ2-1, with TRBD2 identical over 11 bases. The CDR3 loop is CSYSGTSGNNEQFF. CDR3 bases: TGCAGCTACTCCGGGACTAGCGGAAACAATGAGCAGTTCTTC.